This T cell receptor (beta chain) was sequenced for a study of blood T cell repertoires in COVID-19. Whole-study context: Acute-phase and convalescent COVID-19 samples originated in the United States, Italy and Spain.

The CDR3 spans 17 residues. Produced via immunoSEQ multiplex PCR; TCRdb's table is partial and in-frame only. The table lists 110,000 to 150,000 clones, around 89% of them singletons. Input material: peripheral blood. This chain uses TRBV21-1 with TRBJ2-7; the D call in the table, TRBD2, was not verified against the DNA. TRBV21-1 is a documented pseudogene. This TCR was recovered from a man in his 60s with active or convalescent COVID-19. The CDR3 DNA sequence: TGTGCCAGCAGCAAAACAGGAGTGACTAGTAACTCGTACGAGCAGTACTTC. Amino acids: CASSKTGVTSNSYEQYF.